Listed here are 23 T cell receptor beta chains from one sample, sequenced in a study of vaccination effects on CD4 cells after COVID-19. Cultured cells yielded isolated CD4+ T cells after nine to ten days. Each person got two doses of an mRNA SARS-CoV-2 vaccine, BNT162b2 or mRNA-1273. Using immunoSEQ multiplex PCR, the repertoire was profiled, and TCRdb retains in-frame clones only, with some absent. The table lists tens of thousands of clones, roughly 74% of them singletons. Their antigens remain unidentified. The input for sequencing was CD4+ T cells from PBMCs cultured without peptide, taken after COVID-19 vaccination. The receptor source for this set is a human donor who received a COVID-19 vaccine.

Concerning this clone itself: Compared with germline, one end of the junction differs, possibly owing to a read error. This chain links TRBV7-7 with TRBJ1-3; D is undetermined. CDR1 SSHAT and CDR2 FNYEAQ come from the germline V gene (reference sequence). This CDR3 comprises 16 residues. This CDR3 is CASSPGPQSSGNTIYF. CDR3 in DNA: TGTGCTAGCAGCCCCGGGCCACAGAGCTCTGGAAACACCATATATTTT.

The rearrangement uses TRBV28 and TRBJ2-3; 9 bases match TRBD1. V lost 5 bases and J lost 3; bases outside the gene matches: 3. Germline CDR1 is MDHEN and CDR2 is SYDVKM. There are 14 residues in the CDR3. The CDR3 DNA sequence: TGTGCCAGCAGTAGCGGACAGGGGACAGATACGCAGTATTTT. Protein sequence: CASSSGQGTDTQYF.

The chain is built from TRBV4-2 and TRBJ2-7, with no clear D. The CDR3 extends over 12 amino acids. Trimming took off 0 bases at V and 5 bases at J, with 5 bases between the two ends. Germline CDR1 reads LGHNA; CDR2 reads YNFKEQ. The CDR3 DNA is TGTGCCAGCAGCCAAGATGTGAACGAGCAGTACTTC. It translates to CASSQDVNEQYF.

This chain's CDR3 is CASSYSPRIRDTQYF. The CDR3 region has the DNA TGTGCCAGCAGTTACTCACCCAGGATCAGAGATACGCAGTATTTT. The chain uses TRBV6-5 and TRBJ2-3, with D uncertain. Germline CDR1 and CDR2: MNHEY and SVGAGI. The CDR3 loop spans 15 amino acids. Trimming pared 0 bases from V and 5 bases from J, leaving 12 bases between.

The CDR3 nucleotides are TGTGCCACTCGATCCGGCGCGGGAGACACCGGGGAGCTGTTTTTT. As protein: CATRSGAGDTGELFF. The V gene is TRBV6-5, the J gene TRBJ2-2; TRBD2 matches at 7 bases. Germline V gene lookup returns CDR1 MNHEY and CDR2 SVGAGI. The CDR3 covers 15 residues. V lost 10 bases and J lost 3; bases outside the gene matches: 11.

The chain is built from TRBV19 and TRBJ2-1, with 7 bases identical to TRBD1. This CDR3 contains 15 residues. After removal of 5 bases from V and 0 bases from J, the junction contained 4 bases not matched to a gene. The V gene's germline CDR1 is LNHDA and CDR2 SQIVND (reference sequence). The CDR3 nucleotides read TGTGCCAGTAGTGTCCGGGACAGCTCCTACAATGAGCAGTTCTTC. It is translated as CASSVRDSSYNEQFF.

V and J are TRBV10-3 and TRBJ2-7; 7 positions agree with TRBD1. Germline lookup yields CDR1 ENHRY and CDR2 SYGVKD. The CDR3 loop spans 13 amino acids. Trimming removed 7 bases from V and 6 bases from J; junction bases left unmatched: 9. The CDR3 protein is CAITQDRMGEQYF. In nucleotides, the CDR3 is TGTGCCATCACCCAGGACAGGATGGGCGAGCAGTACTTC.

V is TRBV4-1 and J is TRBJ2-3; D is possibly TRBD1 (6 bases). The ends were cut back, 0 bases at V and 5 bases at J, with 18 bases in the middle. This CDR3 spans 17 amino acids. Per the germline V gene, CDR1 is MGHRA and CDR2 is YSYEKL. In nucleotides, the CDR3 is TGCGCCAGCAGCCAAGATCCTGGAATGGGGGCTATAGATACGCAGTATTTT. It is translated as CASSQDPGMGAIDTQYF.

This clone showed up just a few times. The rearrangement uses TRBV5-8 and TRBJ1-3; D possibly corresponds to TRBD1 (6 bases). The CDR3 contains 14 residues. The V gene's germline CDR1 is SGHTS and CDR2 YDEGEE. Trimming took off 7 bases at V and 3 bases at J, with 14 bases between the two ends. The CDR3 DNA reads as TGTGCCAGCGCCACGAAGGGGGGTGGAAACACCATATATTTT. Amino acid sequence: CASATKGGGNTIYF.

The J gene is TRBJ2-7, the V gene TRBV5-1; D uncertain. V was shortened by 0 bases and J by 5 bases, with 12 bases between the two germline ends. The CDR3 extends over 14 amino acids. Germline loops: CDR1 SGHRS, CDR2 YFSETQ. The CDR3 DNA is TGCGCCAGCAGCTTGGGATCGGGTCCCGACGAGCAGTACTTC. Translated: CASSLGSGPDEQYF.

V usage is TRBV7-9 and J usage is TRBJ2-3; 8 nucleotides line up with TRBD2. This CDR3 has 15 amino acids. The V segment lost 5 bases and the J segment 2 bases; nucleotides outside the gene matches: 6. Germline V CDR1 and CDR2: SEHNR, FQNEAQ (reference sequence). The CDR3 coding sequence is TGTGCCAGCAGCGGCCTAGCGGGTCCCACAGATACGCAGTATTTT. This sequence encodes CASSGLAGPTDTQYF.

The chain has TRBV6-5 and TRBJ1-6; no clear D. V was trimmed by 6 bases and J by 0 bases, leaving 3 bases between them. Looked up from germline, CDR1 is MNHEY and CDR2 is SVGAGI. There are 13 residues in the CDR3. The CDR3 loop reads CASRDSYNSPLHF. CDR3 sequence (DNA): TGTGCCAGCAGGGACTCCTATAATTCACCCCTCCACTTT.

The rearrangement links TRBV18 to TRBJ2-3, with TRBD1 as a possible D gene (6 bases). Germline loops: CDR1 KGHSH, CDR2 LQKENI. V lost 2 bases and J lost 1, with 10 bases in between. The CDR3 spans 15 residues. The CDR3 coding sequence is TGTGCCAGCTCACCAAATAGACAGGGCACAGATACGCAGTATTTT. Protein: CASSPNRQGTDTQYF. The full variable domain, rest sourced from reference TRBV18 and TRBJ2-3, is NAGVMQNPRHLVRRRGQEARLRCSPMKGHSHVYWYRQLPEEGLKFMVYLQKENIIDESGMPKERFSAEFPKEGPSILRIQQVVRGDSAAYFCASSPNRQGTDTQYFGPGTRLTVL.

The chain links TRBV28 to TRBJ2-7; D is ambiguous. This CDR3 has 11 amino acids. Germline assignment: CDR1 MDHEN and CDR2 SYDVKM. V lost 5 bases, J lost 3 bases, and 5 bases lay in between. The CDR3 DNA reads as TGTGCCAGCAGTAACAACTACGAGCAGTACTTC. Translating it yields CASSNNYEQYF.

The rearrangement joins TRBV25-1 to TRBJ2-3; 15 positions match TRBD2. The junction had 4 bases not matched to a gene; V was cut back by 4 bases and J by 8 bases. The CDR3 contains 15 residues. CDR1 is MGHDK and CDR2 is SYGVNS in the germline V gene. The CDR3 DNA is TGTGCCAGCAGTGTCCCGGGACTAGCGGGAGGTACGCAGTATTTT. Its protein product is CASSVPGLAGGTQYF.

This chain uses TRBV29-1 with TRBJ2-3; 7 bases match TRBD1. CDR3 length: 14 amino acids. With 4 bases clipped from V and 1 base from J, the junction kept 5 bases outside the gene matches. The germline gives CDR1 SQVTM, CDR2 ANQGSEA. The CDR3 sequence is CSVVGQARTDTQYF. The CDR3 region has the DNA TGCAGCGTTGTCGGACAGGCCCGCACAGATACGCAGTATTTT.

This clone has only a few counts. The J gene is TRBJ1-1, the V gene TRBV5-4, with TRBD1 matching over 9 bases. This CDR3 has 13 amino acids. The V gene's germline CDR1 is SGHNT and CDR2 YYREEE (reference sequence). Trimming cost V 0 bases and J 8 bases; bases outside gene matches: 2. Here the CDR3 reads CASSLGGTGEAFF. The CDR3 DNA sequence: TGTGCCAGCAGCTTGGGGGGGACAGGGGAAGCTTTCTTT.

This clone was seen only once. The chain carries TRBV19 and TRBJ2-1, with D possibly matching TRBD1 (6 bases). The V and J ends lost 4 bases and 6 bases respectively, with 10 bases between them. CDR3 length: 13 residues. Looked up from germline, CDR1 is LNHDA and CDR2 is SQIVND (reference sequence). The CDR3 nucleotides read TGTGCCAGTAGTACCCTGGACAGCAATGAGCAGTTCTTC. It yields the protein CASSTLDSNEQFF.

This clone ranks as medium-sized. CDR3 sequence (DNA): TGCGCCAGCAGCTTGGTGCCAGGGGGCAATCAGCCCCAGCATTTT. It yields the protein CASSLVPGGNQPQHF. This sequence joins TRBV5-1 and TRBJ1-5; possibly TRBD1 for D (6 bases). The CDR3 is 15 residues long. CDR1 is SGHRS, CDR2 YFSETQ, per germline. Trimming shortened V by 0 bases and J by 2 bases, and 9 bases separated the two germline ends.

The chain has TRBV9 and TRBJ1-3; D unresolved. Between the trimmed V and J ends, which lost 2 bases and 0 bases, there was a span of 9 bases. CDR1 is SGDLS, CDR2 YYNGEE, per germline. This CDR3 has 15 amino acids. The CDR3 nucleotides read TGTGCCAGCAGCGTTGAGTCGATCTCTGGAAACACCATATATTTT. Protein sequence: CASSVESISGNTIYF.

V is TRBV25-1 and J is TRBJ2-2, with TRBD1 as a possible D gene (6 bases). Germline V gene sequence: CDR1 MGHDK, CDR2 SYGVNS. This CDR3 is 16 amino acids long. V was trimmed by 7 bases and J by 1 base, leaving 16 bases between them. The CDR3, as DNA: TGTGCCAGCAAACCCCTACAGGGTCTGAACACCGGGGAGCTGTTTTTT. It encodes CASKPLQGLNTGELFF.

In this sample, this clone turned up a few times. The CDR3 here is CASSLTSNYGYTF. CDR3 coding DNA: TGTGCCAGCAGTCTGACATCAAACTATGGCTACACCTTC. V usage is TRBV2 and J usage is TRBJ1-2, with D hard to call. There are 13 residues in the CDR3. V was clipped by 5 bases and J by 2 bases, with 9 bases between them. The germline gives CDR1 SNHLY, CDR2 FYNNEI.

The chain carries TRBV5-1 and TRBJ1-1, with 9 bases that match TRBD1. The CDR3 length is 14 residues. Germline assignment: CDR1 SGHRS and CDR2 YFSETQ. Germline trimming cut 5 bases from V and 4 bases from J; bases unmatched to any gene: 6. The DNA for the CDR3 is TGCGCCAGCAGTCGGGAGACAGGGGGCACTGAAGCTTTCTTT. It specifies CASSRETGGTEAFF.